This T cell receptor beta chain emerged from a study of blood T cell repertoires in COVID-19. Trimming removed 2 bases at V and 0 bases at J, with 9 bases between. Germline CDR1 KGHSH, CDR2 LQKENI. The CDR3 contains 15 residues. Some clones are missing from TCRdb's copy, which holds only in-frame ones; the method was immunoSEQ multiplex PCR. This sample has approximately 330,000 clones, with approximately 88% found just once. The origin of this receptor is a man aged 30 to 45 with COVID-19, enrolled during active disease. The gene calls are TRBV18 and TRBJ2-3; D uncertain. Sequencing was done on a sample of peripheral blood. CDR3: CASSPGPSSTDTQYF. The CDR3 DNA follows: TGTGCCAGCTCACCAGGGCCATCTAGCACAGATACGCAGTATTTT.